A selection of T cell receptor beta chains follows, all from one sample in a study of blood T cell repertoires in COVID-19. Data came from immunoSEQ multiplex PCR; TCRdb stores just in-frame clones and leaves some out. The sample yields 150,000 to 190,000 clones, approximately 84% seen once. Sequencing was done on a sample of peripheral blood. These receptor sequences come from a woman aged 55-69 years with COVID-19, enrolled during active disease. Both conserved end residues are part of each CDR3. The D gene is left open where the match is weak. Rows give clone size only sometimes, using once, few, many, or a class for an expanded clone.

v_gene	d_gene	abundance	j_gene	CDR3nt	CDR3aa
TRBV27	TRBD1	-	TRBJ2-7	TGTGCCAGCAGTCCGGACAGGGGAGAACACGAGCAGTACTTC	CASSPDRGEHEQYF
TRBV19	TRBD2	-	TRBJ2-2	TGTGCCAGTAGTAACCCGGGACTAGCGGGAACCGGGGAGCTGTTTTTT	CASSNPGLAGTGELFF
TRBV7-2	-	-	TRBJ1-1	TGTGCCAGCAGCTCCTGGGCGACTGAAGCTTTCTTT	CASSSWATEAFF
TRBV3-1/TRBV3-2	TRBD1	-	TRBJ2-1	TGTGCCAGCAGCCAAGACGGGACAGGTCATGAGCAGTTCTTC	CASSQDGTGHEQFF
TRBV6-1	TRBD1	few	TRBJ2-4	TGTGCCAGCAGTGAATTAGGGGGCAGGTACTTC	CASSELGGRYF
TRBV7-2	TRBD2	many	TRBJ2-2	TGTGCCAGCAGCGCCTCGGGGGGCACCGGGGAGCTGTTTTTT	CASSASGGTGELFF
TRBV7-9	TRBD1	-	TRBJ2-7	TGTGCCAGCAGCCCCTACCGGACAGGGGGATCCCATCAGTACTTC	CASSPYRTGGSHQYF
TRBV7-2	-	-	TRBJ1-6	TGTGCCAGCGCTCGAGGCTCACCCCTCCACTTT	CASARGSPLHF
TRBV18	-	-	TRBJ1-1	TGTGCCAGCTCACCCAGACAGGCTTCCTCTTTTAACACTGAAGCTTTCTTT	CASSPRQASSFNTEAFF
TRBV4-1	-	-	TRBJ1-5	TGCGCCAGCAGCCAAGTGTTAAGAGTTGGGGGGTACAATCAGCCCCAGCATTTT	CASSQVLRVGGYNQPQHF
TRBV6-5	TRBD1	-	TRBJ1-6	TGTGCCAGCAGTTCTATGACAGGGAGTAATTCACCCCTCCACTTT	CASSSMTGSNSPLHF